The present T cell receptor (beta chain) was sequenced within a study of blood T cell repertoires in COVID-19. Study-level information: Acute-phase and convalescent COVID-19 samples originated in the United States, Italy and Spain.

Individuals drawn from 24 US areas were about 18 to 95 years old. Participant reports of clinical history set cohort assignment. Method: immunoSEQ multiplex PCR; TCRdb's copy keeps in-frame clones and lacks some. In the table there are fewer than 250,000 clones, 85% of which are singletons. Germline V lookup: CDR1 LGHNA, CDR2 YSLEER. V lost 0 bases to trimming and J lost 4 bases, with 9 bases between them. This CDR3 region has 14 residues. This clone has a single count. The TCR originated in a woman aged 50 to 60 with acute COVID-19. The sequenced sample was PBMCs or T cells enriched from blood (not recorded which). The chain carries TRBV4-3 and TRBJ1-2; D unresolved. CDR3 in amino acids: CASSQDSGSYGYTF. The DNA for the CDR3 is TGCGCCAGCAGCCAAGATTCGGGGAGCTATGGCTACACCTTC.